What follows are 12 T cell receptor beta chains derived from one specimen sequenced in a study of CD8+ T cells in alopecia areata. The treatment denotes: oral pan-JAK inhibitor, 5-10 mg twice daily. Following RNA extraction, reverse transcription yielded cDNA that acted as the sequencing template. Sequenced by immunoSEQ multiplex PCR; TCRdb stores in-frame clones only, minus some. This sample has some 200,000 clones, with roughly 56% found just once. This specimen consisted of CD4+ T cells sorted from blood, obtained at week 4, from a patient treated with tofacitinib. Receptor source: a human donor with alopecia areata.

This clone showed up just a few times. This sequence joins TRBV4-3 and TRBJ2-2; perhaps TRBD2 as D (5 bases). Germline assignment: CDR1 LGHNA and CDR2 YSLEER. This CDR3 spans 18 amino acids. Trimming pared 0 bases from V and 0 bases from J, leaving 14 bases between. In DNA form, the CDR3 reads TGCGCCAGCAGCCAAGATCTCGGAGGACTCTCGAACACCGGGGAGCTGTTTTTT. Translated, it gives CASSQDLGGLSNTGELFF.

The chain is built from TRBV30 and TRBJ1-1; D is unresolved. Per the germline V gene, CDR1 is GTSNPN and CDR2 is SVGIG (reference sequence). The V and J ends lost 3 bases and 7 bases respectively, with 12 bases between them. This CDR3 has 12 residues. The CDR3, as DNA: TGTGCCTGGAGCACTAACAAGGGTGAAGCTTTCTTT. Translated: CAWSTNKGEAFF.

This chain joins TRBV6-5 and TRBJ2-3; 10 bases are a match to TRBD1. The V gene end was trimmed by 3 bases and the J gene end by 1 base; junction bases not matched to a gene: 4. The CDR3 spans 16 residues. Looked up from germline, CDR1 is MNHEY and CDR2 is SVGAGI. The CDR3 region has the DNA TGTGCCAGCAGTTATTCCGGGACAGGGGGCACAGATACGCAGTATTTT. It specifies CASSYSGTGGTDTQYF.

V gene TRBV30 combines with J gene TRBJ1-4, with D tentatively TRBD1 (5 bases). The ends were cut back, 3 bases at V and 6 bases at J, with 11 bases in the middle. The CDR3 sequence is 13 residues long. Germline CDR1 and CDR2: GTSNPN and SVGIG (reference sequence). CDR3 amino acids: CAWRRAGYEKLFF. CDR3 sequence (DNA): TGTGCCTGGAGGAGGGCAGGGTATGAAAAACTGTTTTTT.

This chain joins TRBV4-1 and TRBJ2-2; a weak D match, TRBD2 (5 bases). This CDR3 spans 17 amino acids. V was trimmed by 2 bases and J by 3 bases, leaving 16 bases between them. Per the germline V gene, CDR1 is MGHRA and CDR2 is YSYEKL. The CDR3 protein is CASSQYPPTGYTGELFF. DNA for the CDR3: TGCGCCAGCAGCCAATACCCCCCTACGGGGTACACCGGGGAGCTGTTTTTT.

CDR3 coding DNA: TGTGCCAGCAGCTTGCAGTCTTTGGGGCAGTATAATGAAAAACTGTTTTTT. Translating it yields CASSLQSLGQYNEKLFF. The rearrangement links TRBV7-6 to TRBJ1-4; weak D call: TRBD1 (5 bases). Trimming cost V 3 bases and J 4 bases, with 18 bases left between them. Germline CDR1 and CDR2: SGHVS and FNYEAQ. The CDR3 loop spans 17 amino acids.

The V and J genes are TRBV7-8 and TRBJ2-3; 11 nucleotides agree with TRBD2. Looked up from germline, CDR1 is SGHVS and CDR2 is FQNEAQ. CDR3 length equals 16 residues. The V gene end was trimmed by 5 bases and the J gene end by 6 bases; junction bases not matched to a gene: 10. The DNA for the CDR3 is TGTGCCAGCAGCCCTGGAGTAGCGGGGGGGCTCGATACGCAGTATTTT. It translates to CASSPGVAGGLDTQYF.

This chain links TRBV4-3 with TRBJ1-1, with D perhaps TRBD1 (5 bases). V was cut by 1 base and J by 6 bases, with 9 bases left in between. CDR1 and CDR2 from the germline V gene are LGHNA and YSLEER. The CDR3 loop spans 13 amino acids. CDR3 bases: TGCGCCAGCAGCCAAGTTCAGGGTGCTGAAGCTTTCTTT. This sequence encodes CASSQVQGAEAFF.

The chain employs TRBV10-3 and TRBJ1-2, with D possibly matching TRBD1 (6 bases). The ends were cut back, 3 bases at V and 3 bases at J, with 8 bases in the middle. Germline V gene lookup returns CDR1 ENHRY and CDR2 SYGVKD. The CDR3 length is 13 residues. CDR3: CAISEGQHYGYTF. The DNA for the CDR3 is TGTGCCATCAGTGAAGGACAGCACTATGGCTACACCTTC.

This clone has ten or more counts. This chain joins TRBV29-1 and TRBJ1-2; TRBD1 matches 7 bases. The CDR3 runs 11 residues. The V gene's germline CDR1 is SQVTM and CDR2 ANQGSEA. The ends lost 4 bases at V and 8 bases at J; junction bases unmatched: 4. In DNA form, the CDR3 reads TGCAGCGTTGGGACAGGATGGGGCTACACCTTC. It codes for CSVGTGWGYTF.

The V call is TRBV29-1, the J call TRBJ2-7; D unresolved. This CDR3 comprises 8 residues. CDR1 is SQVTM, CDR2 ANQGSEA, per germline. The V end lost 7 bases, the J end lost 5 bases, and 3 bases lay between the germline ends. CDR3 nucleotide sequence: TGCAGCGCCGACGAGCAGTACTTC. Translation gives CSADEQYF.

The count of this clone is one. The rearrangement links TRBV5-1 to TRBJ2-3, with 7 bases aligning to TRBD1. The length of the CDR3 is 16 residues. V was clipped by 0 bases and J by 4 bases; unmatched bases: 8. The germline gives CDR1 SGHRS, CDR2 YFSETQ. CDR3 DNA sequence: TGCGCCAGCAGCTTGGCCCCACAGGGGAGCCCAGATACGCAGTATTTT. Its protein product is CASSLAPQGSPDTQYF.